Following are 32 T cell receptor beta chains from one sample sequenced in a study of T cell repertoires in cytomegalovirus infection. In TCRdb, the reads were re-called with MiXCR into one record per CDR3 protein. The table includes about 140,000 distinct CDR3 sequences, approximately 5.9% detected once. The sequencing sample was made of PBMCs. These receptor sequences come from a human donor in good health (CMV status not recorded). Some clones in this sample may be carry-over from other donors' samples.

V is TRBV15 and J is TRBJ1-5; no definite D call. The CDR3 length is 13 residues. V lost 1 base and J lost 5, with 6 bases in between. Germline values: CDR1 LNHNV, CDR2 YYDKDF (reference sequence). The CDR3 sequence: CATSRGPDQPQHF. CDR3 DNA: TGTGCCACCAGCAGAGGACCCGATCAGCCCCAGCATTTT.

This clonotype was recorded many times. V is TRBV20-1 and J is TRBJ1-1; a weak D match, TRBD1 (6 bases). Trimming removed 6 bases from V and 3 bases from J, with 17 bases in between. The CDR3 sequence is 14 residues long. Germline lookup yields CDR1 DFQATT and CDR2 SNEGSKA (reference sequence). CDR3 nucleotide sequence: TGCAGTGCGTGGACAGTTAAAAGGGACACTGAAGCTTTCTTT. It codes for CSAWTVKRDTEAFF.

In the case of this clonotype: This CDR3 is missing its conserved last phenylalanine or tryptophan, likely due to a read error. This chain connects TRBV7-2 to TRBJ1-5; D possibly corresponds to TRBD1 (5 bases). Germline CDR1 and CDR2: SGHTA and FQGNSA. The ends were cut back, 1 base at V and 2 bases at J, with 9 bases in the middle. There are 15 residues in the CDR3. This CDR3 is CASSLEGSGNQPQHG. In DNA, the CDR3 is TGTGCCAGCAGCTTAGAGGGGTCTGGCAATCAGCCCCAGCATGGT.

CDR3 sequence reads: CASSGPGTFAYEQYF. The CDR3 DNA is TGTGCCAGCAGTGGGCCTGGGACATTCGCCTACGAGCAGTACTTC. The chain uses TRBV25-1 and TRBJ2-7, with D possibly TRBD1 on 6 matching bases. Per germline, CDR1 MGHDK and CDR2 SYGVNS. CDR3 size: 15 residues. Deletions cut 4 bases from V and 2 bases from J, with 15 bases between.

This clonotype has ten or more counts. The rearrangement uses TRBV7-2 and TRBJ1-2; 8 bases are a match to TRBD1. The germline V gene encodes CDR1 SGHTA and CDR2 FQGNSA. V trimming: 5 bases; J trimming: 12 bases; junction bases outside the gene matches: 11. This CDR3 contains 13 residues. The CDR3 DNA follows: TGTGCCAGCAGCCCCGGCAGGGGGCTAAGGGACACCTTC. Its protein product is CASSPGRGLRDTF.

This clonotype was counted at least ten times. The chain's CDR3 is CASSSRDRVITIYF. In DNA, the CDR3 is TGTGCCAGCAGTTCCCGCGACAGGGTAATCACCATATATTTT. The J gene is TRBJ1-3, the V gene TRBV28, with 7 positions matching TRBD1. With V trimmed by 4 bases and J by 9 bases, 9 bases remained unmatched. CDR3 length: 14 residues. The germline gives CDR1 MDHEN, CDR2 SYDVKM. The full variable domain, in which reference TRBV28 and TRBJ1-3 provide the parts outside the CDR3, is DVKVTQSSRYLVKRTGEKVFLECVQDMDHENMFWYRQDPGLGLRLIYFSYDVKMKEKGDIPEGYSVSREKKERFSLILESASTNQTSMYLCASSSRDRVITIYFGEGSWLTVV.

This clonotype has a handful of counts. The rearrangement links TRBV12-3 or TRBV12-4 to TRBJ1-2; D possibly corresponds to TRBD1 (5 bases). With 5 bases removed from V and 7 bases from J, the gap between germline ends came to 11 bases. The CDR3 covers 12 residues. Here the CDR3 DNA reads TGTGCCAGCAGTGGGACGACAGCTGGCTACACCTTC. Translated: CASSGTTAGYTF.

This clonotype has just a few counts. The V call is TRBV20-1, the J call TRBJ1-5; the match to TRBD1 covers 11 bases. This CDR3 region has 18 residues. Trimming removed 5 bases from V and 0 bases from J; junction bases left unmatched: 12. The germline V gene has CDR1 DFQATT and CDR2 SNEGSKA (reference sequence). Written as DNA, the CDR3 is TGCAGTGCTGAAGAGGGGACAGGGGGTGGGAATAGCAATCAGCCCCAGCATTTT. Amino acids: CSAEEGTGGGNSNQPQHF.

This clonotype was seen at least ten times. This chain joins TRBV28 and TRBJ1-1; 8 bases line up with TRBD1. Germline lookup yields CDR1 MDHEN and CDR2 SYDVKM. After removal of 2 bases from V and 4 bases from J, the junction contained 3 bases not matched to a gene. CDR3 length equals 14 residues. The CDR3 sequence is CASSLQGASTEAFF. The DNA of the CDR3 is TGTGCCAGCAGTTTACAGGGGGCGAGCACTGAAGCTTTCTTT.

This clonotype came up a few times. The chain joins TRBV7-9 to TRBJ1-4, with a possible D match to TRBD1 (6 bases). CDR3 size: 14 residues. Trimming took off 5 bases at V and 7 bases at J, with 14 bases between the two ends. Germline V CDR1 and CDR2: SEHNR, FQNEAQ (reference sequence). The CDR3 DNA follows: TGTGCCAGCAGCGTGGGACAAGAAGCTGAAAAACTGTTTTTT. Amino acids: CASSVGQEAEKLFF. The full variable domain, with the rest looked up from reference TRBV7-9 and TRBJ1-4, is DTGVSQNPRHKITKRGQNVTFRCDPISEHNRLYWYRQTLGQGPEFLTYFQNEAQLEKSRLLSDRFSAERPKGSFSTLEIQRTEQGDSAMYLCASSVGQEAEKLFFGSGTQLSVL.

CDR3 coding DNA: TGTGCCAGCAGCTTGGCAGGGACGAGGTTGGACAAAAACATTCAGTACTTC. As protein: CASSLAGTRLDKNIQYF. The chain uses TRBV5-4 and TRBJ2-4; D assignment may be TRBD1 or TRBD2 (5 bases each). The CDR3 consists of 17 residues. Germline CDR1 reads SGHNT; CDR2 reads YYREEE (reference sequence). V was trimmed by 0 bases and J by 3 bases, leaving 16 bases between them.

This clonotype was seen a handful of times. CDR3 sequence: CASSPQAGARFNEQFF. The CDR3 DNA sequence: TGCGCCAGCAGTCCCCAAGCGGGGGCCAGATTCAATGAGCAGTTCTTC. This sequence joins TRBV23-1 and TRBJ2-1, with TRBD2 matching 8 bases. TRBV23-1 is given ORF status, its function remaining uncertain. Trimming cost V 4 bases and J 6 bases; bases outside gene matches: 11. CDR3 length: 16 amino acids.

At least ten counts were recorded for this clonotype. This chain uses TRBV7-9 with TRBJ1-2; no firm D call. The V and J ends lost 2 bases and 6 bases respectively, with 13 bases between them. Germline V gene sequence: CDR1 SEHNR, CDR2 FQNEAQ (reference sequence). This CDR3 has 14 residues. DNA of the CDR3: TGTGCCAGCAGCTTACCAGGCTATGGGGATGGCTACACCTTC. Translated, it gives CASSLPGYGDGYTF.

This clonotype has ten or more counts. This chain uses TRBV20-1 with TRBJ2-7, with TRBD2 matching over 13 bases. Germline CDR1 is DFQATT and CDR2 is SNEGSKA (reference sequence). The CDR3 has 15 amino acids. With V trimmed by 4 bases and J by 4 bases, 7 bases remained unmatched. CDR3 DNA sequence: TGCAGTGCTATCCTCGGGACTAGCGGGGTGTACGAGCAGTACTTC. Protein sequence: CSAILGTSGVYEQYF.

This clonotype was found many times. The chain uses TRBV7-9 and TRBJ2-7; TRBD2 is a possible D gene (6 bases). The CDR3 covers 15 residues. The V end was cut by 1 base, the J end by 0 bases, with 10 bases between. CDR1 is SEHNR and CDR2 is FQNEAQ in the germline V gene (reference sequence). The CDR3 DNA reads as TGTGCCAGCAGCTTAGATGGCGGGAACTCCTACGAGCAGTACTTC. Amino acid sequence: CASSLDGGNSYEQYF.

This clonotype was found a few times. This chain joins TRBV5-6 and TRBJ1-1, with unresolved D. Germline assignment: CDR1 SGHDT and CDR2 YYEEEE. CDR3 length equals 14 residues. The V and J ends lost 4 bases and 4 bases respectively, with 14 bases between them. The CDR3: CASSRKSGTTEAFF. DNA for the CDR3: TGTGCCAGCAGCCGAAAATCGGGAACCACTGAAGCTTTCTTT.

This clonotype was counted ten times or more. The chain carries TRBV6-5 and TRBJ2-2, with unresolved D. From germline, CDR1 is MNHEY and CDR2 SVGAGI. The ends were cut back, 3 bases at V and 0 bases at J, with 11 bases in the middle. CDR3 length equals 16 residues. CDR3 in amino acids: CASSYSGTPNTGELFF. CDR3 coding DNA: TGTGCCAGCAGTTATTCGGGCACCCCGAACACCGGGGAGCTGTTTTTT.

Ten or more counts support this clonotype. This chain connects TRBV7-9 to TRBJ2-3; tentative D call: TRBD1 (6 bases). This CDR3 has 16 residues. Trimming removed 4 bases at V and 2 bases at J, with 16 bases between. Germline assignment: CDR1 SEHNR and CDR2 FQNEAQ (reference sequence). The CDR3 reads CASSSGTGRTTDTQYF. CDR3 DNA: TGTGCCAGCAGCTCAGGAACAGGGCGGACCACAGATACGCAGTATTTT.

This chain joins TRBV20-1 and TRBJ1-5; TRBD1 is a possible D gene (5 bases). The CDR3 extends over 15 amino acids. The V gene lost 0 bases and the J gene lost 7 bases, with 16 bases spanning the gap. Germline CDR1 is DFQATT and CDR2 is SNEGSKA (reference sequence). The CDR3 reads CSARDDRQGGQPQHF. Written as DNA, the CDR3 is TGCAGTGCTAGAGATGACCGGCAGGGTGGCCAGCCCCAGCATTTT.

This chain links TRBV4-2 with TRBJ2-3, with 7 bases matching TRBD2. The CDR3 sequence is 17 residues long. Germline CDR1 reads LGHNA; CDR2 reads YNFKEQ. V dropped 0 bases and J dropped 3; count of bases not matched to a gene: 9. The CDR3 DNA reads as TGTGCCAGCAGCCAAGATCGGGACTATCCGGGAACAGATACGCAGTATTTT. Protein: CASSQDRDYPGTDTQYF.

At least ten counts were recorded for this clonotype. CDR3 sequence reads: CASSLLYRGSTDTQYF. CDR3 coding DNA: TGTGCCAGCAGTTTACTTTACAGGGGAAGCACAGATACGCAGTATTTT. The V and J genes are TRBV27 and TRBJ2-3; TRBD1 agrees at 7 bases. CDR3 size: 16 residues. Germline loops: CDR1 MNHEY, CDR2 SMNVEV (reference sequence). Losses at the gene ends were 2 bases for V and 0 bases for J; bases not matched to a gene: 5.

This clonotype has at least ten counts. The chain has TRBV10-3 and TRBJ2-6, with 13 bases identical to TRBD2. CDR1 is ENHRY and CDR2 is SYGVKD in the germline V gene. The V gene end was trimmed by 5 bases and the J gene end by 0 bases; junction bases not matched to a gene: 16. This CDR3 is 22 amino acids long. CDR3: CAISSLTSGGRSPRSGANVLTF. The CDR3 nucleotides are TGTGCCATCAGTTCCCTGACTAGCGGGGGGCGGAGTCCTCGCTCTGGGGCCAACGTCCTGACTTTC.

The CDR3 reads CASSLDGGGPRPQHF. For the CDR3, the DNA is TGTGCCAGCAGCTTAGACGGAGGGGGCCCGAGGCCCCAGCATTTT. This chain uses TRBV7-2 with TRBJ1-5, with 7 bases that match TRBD1. Unmatched junction bases numbered 9, after V lost 1 base and J lost 9 bases. Per germline, CDR1 SGHTA and CDR2 FQGNSA. The CDR3 loop spans 15 amino acids.

This clonotype showed up just a few times. The chain employs TRBV5-1 and TRBJ1-1, with D perhaps TRBD1 (5 bases). This CDR3 region has 15 residues. V was cut by 1 base and J by 1 base, with 11 bases left in between. In germline, CDR1 is SGHRS, CDR2 YFSETQ. The CDR3 protein is CASSLSGTGNTEAFF. CDR3 sequence (DNA): TGCGCCAGCAGCTTGTCCGGGACGGGGAACACTGAAGCTTTCTTT.

The table lists this clonotype with many counts. The rearrangement links TRBV28 to TRBJ2-1, with 11 bases lining up with TRBD2. The CDR3 length is 15 residues. J gave up 7 bases and V 7 bases, and 9 bases lay outside the gene matches. The V gene's germline CDR1 is MDHEN and CDR2 SYDVKM. The CDR3 is CASTKGLAASNEQFF. CDR3 bases: TGTGCCAGCACTAAGGGACTAGCGGCGAGTAATGAGCAGTTCTTC.

This rearrangement joins TRBV2 to TRBJ1-1, with D possibly TRBD1 on 6 matching bases. V was pared by 5 bases and J by 6 bases, with 16 bases between. The CDR3 runs to 14 residues. Germline V gene data show CDR1 as SNHLY and CDR2 as FYNNEI. The CDR3 protein is CASSQQGWVSEAFF. Written as DNA, the CDR3 is TGTGCCAGCAGTCAACAGGGTTGGGTGTCTGAAGCTTTCTTT.

In this sample, this clonotype turned up many times. CDR3 in amino acids: CASSPNRVSGANVLTF. The CDR3 nucleotides read TGTGCCAGCAGTCCCAACAGGGTTTCTGGGGCCAACGTCCTGACTTTC. The V gene is TRBV12-3 or TRBV12-4, the J gene TRBJ2-6; possibly TRBD1 for D (6 bases). This CDR3 is 16 amino acids long. The V and J ends lost 5 bases and 1 base respectively, with 12 bases between them.

This clonotype was seen ten or more times. The V call is TRBV5-1, the J call TRBJ1-2, with 9 nucleotides matching TRBD1. Germline trimming cut 0 bases from V and 6 bases from J; bases unmatched to any gene: 0. Germline CDR1 is SGHRS and CDR2 is YFSETQ. The length of the CDR3 is 13 residues. CDR3 amino acids: CASSLGTGDGYTF. The DNA for the CDR3 is TGCGCCAGCAGCTTGGGGACAGGGGATGGCTACACCTTC. The whole variable domain, filled in from reference TRBV5-1 and TRBJ1-2, reads KAGVTQTPRYLIKTRGQQVTLSCSPISGHRSVSWYQQTPGQGLQFLFEYFSETQRNKGNFPGRFSGRQFSNSRSEMNVSTLELGDSALYLCASSLGTGDGYTFGSGTRLTVV.

Many counts were recorded for this clonotype. V is TRBV7-3 and J is TRBJ1-1; 7 bases align to TRBD1. V lost 0 bases to trimming and J lost 5 bases; unmatched junction nucleotides: 6. Germline CDR1 reads SGHTA; CDR2 reads FQGTGA. The CDR3 loop spans 15 amino acids. This CDR3 reads CASSLTAGTATEAFF. For the CDR3, the DNA is TGTGCCAGCAGCTTAACCGCGGGGACAGCAACTGAAGCTTTCTTT. The entire variable domain, with the rest obtained from reference TRBV7-3 and TRBJ1-1, is as follows: GAGVSQTPSNKVTEKGKYVELRCDPISGHTALYWYRQSLGQGPEFLIYFQGTGAADDSGLPNDRFFAVRPEGSVSTLKIQRTERGDSAVYLCASSLTAGTATEAFFGQGTRLTVV.

This clonotype was detected a few times. The rearrangement joins TRBV9 to TRBJ2-5; D might be TRBD1 (5 bases). V gave up 2 bases and J gave up 0 bases, with 14 bases separating them. CDR1 and CDR2 (germline): SGDLS, YYNGEE. There are 16 residues in the CDR3. CDR3 DNA: TGTGCCAGCAGCGTGGGGATAGACAGATACCAAGAGACCCAGTACTTC. As protein: CASSVGIDRYQETQYF. The entire variable domain, with the rest obtained from reference TRBV9 and TRBJ2-5, is as follows: DSGVTQTPKHLITATGQRVTLRCSPRSGDLSVYWYQQSLDQGLQFLIQYYNGEERAKGNILERFSAQQFPDLHSELNLSSLELGDSALYFCASSVGIDRYQETQYFGPGTRLLVL.

V usage is TRBV12-3 or TRBV12-4 and J usage is TRBJ2-1; D is ambiguous. This CDR3 has 12 residues. V lost 7 bases and J lost 13, with 17 bases in between. The CDR3 protein is CASKTSGVLQFF. CDR3 nucleotide sequence: TGTGCCAGCAAGACCTCCGGCGTACTACAGTTCTTC.

This clonotype appeared once. V and J are TRBV9 and TRBJ1-6; a possible D gene is TRBD1 (6 bases). Trimming stripped 0 bases from V and 7 bases from J, with 8 bases between. From germline, CDR1 is SGDLS and CDR2 YYNGEE. This CDR3 is 14 amino acids long. The CDR3 DNA follows: TGTGCCAGCAGCGTAGGAGGGGGAAATTCACCCCTCCACTTT. Protein sequence: CASSVGGGNSPLHF. Using reference TRBV9 and TRBJ1-6 for the parts outside the CDR3, the full variable domain is DSGVTQTPKHLITATGQRVTLRCSPRSGDLSVYWYQQSLDQGLQFLIQYYNGEERAKGNILERFSAQQFPDLHSELNLSSLELGDSALYFCASSVGGGNSPLHFGNGTRLTVT.